This T cell receptor (beta chain) is from a study of shared clonotypes between healthy human individuals. The sorted-subset replicate PCRs were given 200 ng DNA, which is approximately 30,000 T cell genomes. The protocol was immunoSEQ multiplex PCR, while the TCRdb copy is restricted to in-frame clones and leaves out a portion. The data hold 2 million to 2.5 million clones, with approximately 95% observed a single time. V was cut by 4 bases and J by 4 bases, with 15 bases left in between. This CDR3 spans 15 amino acids. The germline CDR1 and CDR2 sequences are SGHRS and YFSETQ. The table lists this clone with a count of one.

Input material: naive CD4+ T cells sorted from blood. Subset in this sample: CD45RA+ positively selected. This TCR derives from a man younger than 35 in good health. The V gene is TRBV5-1, the J gene TRBJ2-1; TRBD2 is a possible D gene (5 bases). Here the CDR3 DNA reads TGCGCCAGCAGCCTTTTTGGACTGATGTACAATGAGCAGTTCTTC. It is translated as CASSLFGLMYNEQFF.